This TCR beta chain was sequenced during a study of blood T cell repertoires in COVID-19. Germline V lookup: CDR1 SGHRS, CDR2 YFSETQ. With 4 bases clipped from V and 0 bases from J, the junction kept 8 bases outside the gene matches. The CDR3 sequence is 17 residues long. Libraries were prepared by immunoSEQ multiplex PCR; TCRdb keeps only in-frame clonotypes and omits some of them. The sample records roughly 410,000 clones, 70% to 90% being singletons. This clone was seen more than once but under ten times. The TCR was taken from a woman between 55 and 75 years old with COVID-19, enrolled during active disease. Sequenced input: peripheral blood. This chain joins TRBV5-1 and TRBJ1-3; 9 nucleotides agree with TRBD1. The CDR3 coding sequence is TGCGCCAGCAGCCCTGCCGGGACAGGGTACTCTGGAAACACCATATATTTT. Its protein product is CASSPAGTGYSGNTIYF. Filled out from reference TRBV5-1 and TRBJ1-3, the complete variable domain reads KAGVTQTPRYLIKTRGQQVTLSCSPISGHRSVSWYQQTPGQGLQFLFEYFSETQRNKGNFPGRFSGRQFSNSRSEMNVSTLELGDSALYLCASSPAGTGYSGNTIYFGEGSWLTVV.